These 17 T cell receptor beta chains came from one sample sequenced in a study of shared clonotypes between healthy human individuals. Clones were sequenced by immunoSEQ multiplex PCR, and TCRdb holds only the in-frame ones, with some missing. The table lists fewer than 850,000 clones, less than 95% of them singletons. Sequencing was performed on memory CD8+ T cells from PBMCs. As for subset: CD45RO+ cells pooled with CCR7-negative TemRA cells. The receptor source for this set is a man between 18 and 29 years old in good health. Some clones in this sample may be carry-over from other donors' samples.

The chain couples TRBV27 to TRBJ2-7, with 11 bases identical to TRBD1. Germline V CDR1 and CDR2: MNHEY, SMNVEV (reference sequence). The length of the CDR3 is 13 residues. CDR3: CAADGQGAYEQYF. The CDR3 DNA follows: TGTGCAGCGGACGGACAGGGGGCTTACGAGCAGTACTTC.

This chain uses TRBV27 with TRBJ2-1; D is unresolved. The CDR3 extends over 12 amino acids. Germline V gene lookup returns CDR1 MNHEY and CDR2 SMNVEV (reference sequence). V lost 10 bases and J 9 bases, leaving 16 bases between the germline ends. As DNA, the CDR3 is TGTGCCATCAGGACCCCGCGAGCTGAGCAGTTCTTC. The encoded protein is CAIRTPRAEQFF.

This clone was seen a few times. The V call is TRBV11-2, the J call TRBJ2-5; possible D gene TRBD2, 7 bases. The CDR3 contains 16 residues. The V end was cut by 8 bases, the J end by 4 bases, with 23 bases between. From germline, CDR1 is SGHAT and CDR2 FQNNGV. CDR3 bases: TGTGCCAGCGGGAAAAGGGGGGGGCGAGACCCAGAGACCCAGTACTTC. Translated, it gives CASGKRGGRDPETQYF.

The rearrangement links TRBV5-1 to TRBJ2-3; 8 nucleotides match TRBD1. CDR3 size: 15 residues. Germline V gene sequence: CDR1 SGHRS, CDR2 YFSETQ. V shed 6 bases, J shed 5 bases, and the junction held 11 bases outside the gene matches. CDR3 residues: CASIQGQGLVDTQYF. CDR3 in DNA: TGCGCCAGCATCCAAGGACAGGGTCTTGTAGATACGCAGTATTTT.

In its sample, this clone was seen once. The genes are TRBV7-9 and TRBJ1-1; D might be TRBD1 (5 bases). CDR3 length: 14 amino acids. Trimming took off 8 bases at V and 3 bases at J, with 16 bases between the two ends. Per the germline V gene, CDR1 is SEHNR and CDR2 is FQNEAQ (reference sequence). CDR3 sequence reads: CASLKSGGDTEAFF. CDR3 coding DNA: TGTGCCAGCCTGAAGTCCGGGGGGGACACTGAAGCTTTCTTT.

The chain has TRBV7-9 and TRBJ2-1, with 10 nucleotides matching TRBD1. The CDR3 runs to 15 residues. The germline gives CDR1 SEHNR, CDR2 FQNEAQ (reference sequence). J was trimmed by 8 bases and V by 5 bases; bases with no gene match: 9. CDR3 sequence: CASSLGTGVRHEQFF. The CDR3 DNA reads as TGTGCCAGCAGCCTTGGGACAGGGGTTCGCCATGAGCAGTTCTTC.

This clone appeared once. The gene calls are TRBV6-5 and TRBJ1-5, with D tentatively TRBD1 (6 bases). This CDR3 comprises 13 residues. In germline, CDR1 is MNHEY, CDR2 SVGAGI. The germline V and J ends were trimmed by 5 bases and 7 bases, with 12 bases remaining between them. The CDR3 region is CASSHRVGQPQHF. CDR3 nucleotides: TGTGCCAGCAGTCACAGGGTCGGGCAGCCCCAGCATTTT.

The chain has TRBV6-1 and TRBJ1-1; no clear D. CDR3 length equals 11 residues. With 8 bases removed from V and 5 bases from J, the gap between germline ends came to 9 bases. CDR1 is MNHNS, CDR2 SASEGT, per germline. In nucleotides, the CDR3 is TGTGCCAGCCACCCCCTAACTGAAGCTTTCTTT. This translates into CASHPLTEAFF.

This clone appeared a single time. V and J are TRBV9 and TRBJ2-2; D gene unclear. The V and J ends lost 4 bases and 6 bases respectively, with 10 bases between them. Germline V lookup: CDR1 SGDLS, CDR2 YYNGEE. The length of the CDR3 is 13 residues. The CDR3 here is CASSIHPSGELFF. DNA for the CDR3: TGTGCCAGCAGCATACATCCCTCCGGGGAGCTGTTTTTT.

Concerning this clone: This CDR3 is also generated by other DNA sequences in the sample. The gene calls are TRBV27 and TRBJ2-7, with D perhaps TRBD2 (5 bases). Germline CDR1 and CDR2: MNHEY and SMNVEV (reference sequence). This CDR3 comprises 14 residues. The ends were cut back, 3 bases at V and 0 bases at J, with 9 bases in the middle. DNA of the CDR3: TGTGCCAGCAGTTTTGTGGGGAGCTCCTACGAGCAGTACTTC. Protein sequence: CASSFVGSSYEQYF.

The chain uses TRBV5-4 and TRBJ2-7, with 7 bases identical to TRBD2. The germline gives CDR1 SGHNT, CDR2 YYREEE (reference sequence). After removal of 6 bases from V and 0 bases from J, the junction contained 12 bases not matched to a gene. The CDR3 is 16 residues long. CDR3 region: CASTNSEGRDSYEQYF. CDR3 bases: TGTGCCAGCACCAATTCCGAGGGGAGGGACTCCTACGAGCAGTACTTC.

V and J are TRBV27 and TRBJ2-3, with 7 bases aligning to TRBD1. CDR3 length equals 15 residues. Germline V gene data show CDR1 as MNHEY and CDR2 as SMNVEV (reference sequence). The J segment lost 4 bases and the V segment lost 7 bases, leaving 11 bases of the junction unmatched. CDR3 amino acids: CASNHRQGVSDTQYF. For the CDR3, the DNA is TGTGCCAGCAACCACCGACAGGGTGTTTCAGATACGCAGTATTTT.

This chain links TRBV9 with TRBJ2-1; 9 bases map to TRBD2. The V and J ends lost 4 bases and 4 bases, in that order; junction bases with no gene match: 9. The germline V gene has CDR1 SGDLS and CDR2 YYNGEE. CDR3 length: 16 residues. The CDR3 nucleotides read TGTGCCAGCAGCCCCCTCCGGCTAGCGGGGTACAATGAGCAGTTCTTC. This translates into CASSPLRLAGYNEQFF.

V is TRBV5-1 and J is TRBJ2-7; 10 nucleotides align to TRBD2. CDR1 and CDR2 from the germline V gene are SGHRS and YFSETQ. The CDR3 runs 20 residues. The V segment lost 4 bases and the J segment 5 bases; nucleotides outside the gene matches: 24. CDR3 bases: TGCGCCAGCAGCCCACGGACTAGCGGTATTTCCTCCACCCCTGACCACGAGCAGTACTTC. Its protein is CASSPRTSGISSTPDHEQYF.

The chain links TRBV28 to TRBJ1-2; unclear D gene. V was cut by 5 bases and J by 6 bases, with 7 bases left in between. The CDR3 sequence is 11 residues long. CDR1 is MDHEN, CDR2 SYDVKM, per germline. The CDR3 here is CASSDPNGYTF. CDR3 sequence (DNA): TGTGCCAGCAGTGACCCGAATGGCTACACCTTC.

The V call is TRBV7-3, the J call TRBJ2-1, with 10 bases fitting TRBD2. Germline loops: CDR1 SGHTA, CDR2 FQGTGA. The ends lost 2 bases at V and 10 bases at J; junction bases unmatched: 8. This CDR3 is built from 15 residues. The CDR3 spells CASSLVLAGVREQFF. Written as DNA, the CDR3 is TGTGCCAGCAGCTTAGTCCTAGCGGGAGTCCGGGAGCAGTTCTTC.

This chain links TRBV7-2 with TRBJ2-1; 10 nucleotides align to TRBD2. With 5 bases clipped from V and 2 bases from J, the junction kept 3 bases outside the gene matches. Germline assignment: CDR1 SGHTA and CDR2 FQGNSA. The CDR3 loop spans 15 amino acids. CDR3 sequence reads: CASSQSGRAYNEQFF. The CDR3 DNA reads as TGTGCCAGCAGCCAGAGCGGGAGGGCCTACAATGAGCAGTTCTTC.